This T cell receptor (beta chain) derives from a study of cytomegalovirus exposure and HLA in healthy donors. Across the study: Earlier work reported 90 million to 120 million unique TCR beta sequences from 180 million or so T cells.

Primers included in the PCR were 60 Vbeta and 13 Jbeta primers. The assay was immunoSEQ multiplex PCR, and TCRdb's table has in-frame clones only and misses some. This table holds 150,000 to 200,000 clones, approximately 72% found once. This CDR3 has 18 residues. The J segment lost 3 bases and the V segment lost 4 bases, leaving 16 bases of the junction unmatched. The germline gives CDR1 SGHDT, CDR2 YYEEEE. CMV serostatus data were not documented for this donor. The rearrangement links TRBV5-6 to TRBJ1-1, with 9 nucleotides matching TRBD1. This clonotype was sampled from a human donor in good health. The sample taken for sequencing was PBMCs. CDR3 sequence (DNA): TGTGCCAGCAGCGTAGGACAGGGGTCGACCGGAGGGGACACTGAAGCTTTCTTT. This sequence encodes CASSVGQGSTGGDTEAFF.